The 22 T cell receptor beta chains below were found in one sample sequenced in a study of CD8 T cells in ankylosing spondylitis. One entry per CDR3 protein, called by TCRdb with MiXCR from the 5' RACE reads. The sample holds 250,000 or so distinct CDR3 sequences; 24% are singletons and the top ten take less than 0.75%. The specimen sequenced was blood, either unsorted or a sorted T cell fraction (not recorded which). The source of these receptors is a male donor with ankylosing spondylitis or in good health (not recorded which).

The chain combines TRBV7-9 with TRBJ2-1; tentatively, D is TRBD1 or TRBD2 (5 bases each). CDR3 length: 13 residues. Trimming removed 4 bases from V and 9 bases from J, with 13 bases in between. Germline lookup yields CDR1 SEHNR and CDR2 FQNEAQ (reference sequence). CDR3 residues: CASSWGMRGEQFF. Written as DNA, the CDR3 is TGTGCCAGCAGCTGGGGAATGAGGGGTGAGCAGTTCTTC.

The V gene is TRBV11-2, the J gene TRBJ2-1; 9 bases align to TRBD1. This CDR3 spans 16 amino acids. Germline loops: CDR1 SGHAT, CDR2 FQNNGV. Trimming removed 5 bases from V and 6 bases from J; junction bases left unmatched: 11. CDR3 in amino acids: CASSPEQGALTNEQFF. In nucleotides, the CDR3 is TGTGCCAGCAGCCCAGAACAGGGGGCCCTAACCAATGAGCAGTTCTTC.

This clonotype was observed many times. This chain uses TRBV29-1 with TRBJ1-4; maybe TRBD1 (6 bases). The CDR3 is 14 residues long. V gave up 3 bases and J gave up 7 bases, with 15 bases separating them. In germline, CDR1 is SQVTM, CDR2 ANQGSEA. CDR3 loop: CSVESGGGGEKLFF. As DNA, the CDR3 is TGCAGCGTTGAGTCCGGGGGAGGGGGTGAAAAACTGTTTTTT. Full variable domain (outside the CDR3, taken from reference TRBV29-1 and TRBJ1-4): SAVISQKPSRDICQRGTSLTIQCQVDSQVTMMFWYRQQPGQSLTLIATANQGSEATYESGFVIDKFPISRPNLTFSTLTVSNMSPEDSSIYLCSVESGGGGEKLFFGSGTQLSVL.

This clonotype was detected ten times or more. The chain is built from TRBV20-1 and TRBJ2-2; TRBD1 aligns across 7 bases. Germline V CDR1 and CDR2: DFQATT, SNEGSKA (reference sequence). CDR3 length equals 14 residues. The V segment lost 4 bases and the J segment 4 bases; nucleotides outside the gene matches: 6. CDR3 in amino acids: CSAKVTGATGELFF. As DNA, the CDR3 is TGCAGTGCTAAAGTCACAGGGGCCACCGGGGAGCTGTTTTTT.

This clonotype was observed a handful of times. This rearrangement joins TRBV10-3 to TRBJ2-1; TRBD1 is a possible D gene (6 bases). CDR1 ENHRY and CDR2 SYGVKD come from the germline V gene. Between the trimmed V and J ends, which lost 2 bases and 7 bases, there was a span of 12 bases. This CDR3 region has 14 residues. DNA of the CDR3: TGTGCCATCAGTGAGATACAGGGTGGAAATGAGCAGTTCTTC. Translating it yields CAISEIQGGNEQFF.

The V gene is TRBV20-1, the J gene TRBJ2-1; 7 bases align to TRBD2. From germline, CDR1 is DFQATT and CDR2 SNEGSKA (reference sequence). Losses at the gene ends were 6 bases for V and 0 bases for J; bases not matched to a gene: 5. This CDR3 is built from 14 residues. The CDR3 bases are TGCAGTGCCCCTACGGGGGGCTCCTACAATGAGCAGTTCTTC. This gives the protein CSAPTGGSYNEQFF.

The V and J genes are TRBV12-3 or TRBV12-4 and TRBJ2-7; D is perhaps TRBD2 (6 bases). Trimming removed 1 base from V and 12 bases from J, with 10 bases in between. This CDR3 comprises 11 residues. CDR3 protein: CASSLGRERYF. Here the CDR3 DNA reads TGTGCCAGCAGTTTAGGGAGGGAGAGGTACTTC.

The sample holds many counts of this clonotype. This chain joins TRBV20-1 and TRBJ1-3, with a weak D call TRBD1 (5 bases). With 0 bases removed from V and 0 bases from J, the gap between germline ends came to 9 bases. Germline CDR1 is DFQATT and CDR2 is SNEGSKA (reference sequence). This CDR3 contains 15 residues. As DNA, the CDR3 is TGCAGTGCTAGAGATCAACAGGTCTCTGGAAACACCATATATTTT. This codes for CSARDQQVSGNTIYF.

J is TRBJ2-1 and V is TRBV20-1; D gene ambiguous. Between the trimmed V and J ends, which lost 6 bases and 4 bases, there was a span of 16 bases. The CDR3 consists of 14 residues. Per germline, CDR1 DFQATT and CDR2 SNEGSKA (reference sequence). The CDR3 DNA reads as TGCAGTGCCATTAACCCGGGTCTATACAATGAGCAGTTCTTC. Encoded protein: CSAINPGLYNEQFF.

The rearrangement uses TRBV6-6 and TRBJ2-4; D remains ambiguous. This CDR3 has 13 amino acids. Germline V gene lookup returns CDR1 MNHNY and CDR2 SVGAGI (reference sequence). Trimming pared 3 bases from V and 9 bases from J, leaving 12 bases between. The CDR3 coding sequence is TGTGCCAGCAGTTATGGCAGCCAGGCCATTCAGTACTTC. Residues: CASSYGSQAIQYF.

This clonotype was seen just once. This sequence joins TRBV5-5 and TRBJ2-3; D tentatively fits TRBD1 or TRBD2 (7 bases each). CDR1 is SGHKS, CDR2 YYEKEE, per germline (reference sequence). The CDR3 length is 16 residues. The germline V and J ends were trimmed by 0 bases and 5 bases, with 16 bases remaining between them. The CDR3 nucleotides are TGTGCCAGCAGCTTGGCCTACAGGGGAGGGGGAGATACGCAGTATTTT. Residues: CASSLAYRGGGDTQYF. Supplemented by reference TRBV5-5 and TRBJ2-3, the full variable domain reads DAGVTQSPTHLIKTRGQQVTLRCSPISGHKSVSWYQQVLGQGPQFIFQYYEKEERGRGNFPDRFSARQFPNYSSELNVNALLLGDSALYLCASSLAYRGGGDTQYFGPGTRLTVL.

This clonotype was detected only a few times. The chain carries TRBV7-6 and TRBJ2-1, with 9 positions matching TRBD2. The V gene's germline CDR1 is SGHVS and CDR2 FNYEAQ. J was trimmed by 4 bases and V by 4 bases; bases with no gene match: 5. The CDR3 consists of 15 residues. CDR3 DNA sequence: TGTGCCAGCAGCTCTATAGCGGGGGATTACAATGAGCAGTTCTTC. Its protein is CASSSIAGDYNEQFF.

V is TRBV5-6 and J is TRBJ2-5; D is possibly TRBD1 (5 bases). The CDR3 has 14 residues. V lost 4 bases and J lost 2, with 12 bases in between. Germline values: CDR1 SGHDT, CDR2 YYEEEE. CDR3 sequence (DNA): TGTGCCAGCAGCGAAGTAGGGGCACAAGAGACCCAGTACTTC. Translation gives CASSEVGAQETQYF.

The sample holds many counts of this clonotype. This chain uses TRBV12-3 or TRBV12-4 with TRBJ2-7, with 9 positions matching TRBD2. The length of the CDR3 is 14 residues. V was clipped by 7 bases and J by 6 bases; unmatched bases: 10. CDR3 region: CASKQGLARTEQYF. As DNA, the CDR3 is TGTGCCAGCAAACAGGGACTAGCTAGAACCGAGCAGTACTTC.

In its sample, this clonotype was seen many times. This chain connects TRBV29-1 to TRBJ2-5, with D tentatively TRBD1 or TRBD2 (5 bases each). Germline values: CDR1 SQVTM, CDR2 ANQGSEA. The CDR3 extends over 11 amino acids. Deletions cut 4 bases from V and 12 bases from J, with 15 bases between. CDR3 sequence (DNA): TGCAGCGTTGGGGGGACGGGGATCAAGTACTTC. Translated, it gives CSVGGTGIKYF. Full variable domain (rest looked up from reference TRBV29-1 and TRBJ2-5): SAVISQKPSRDICQRGTSLTIQCQVDSQVTMMFWYRQQPGQSLTLIATANQGSEATYESGFVIDKFPISRPNLTFSTLTVSNMSPEDSSIYLCSVGGTGIKYFGPGTRLLVL.

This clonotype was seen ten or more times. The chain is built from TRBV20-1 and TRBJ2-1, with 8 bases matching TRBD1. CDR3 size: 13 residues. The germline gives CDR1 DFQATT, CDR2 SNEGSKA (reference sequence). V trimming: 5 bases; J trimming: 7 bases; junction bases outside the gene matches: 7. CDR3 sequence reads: CSALAGGGNEQFF. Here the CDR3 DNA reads TGCAGTGCTCTAGCAGGGGGCGGGAATGAGCAGTTCTTC.

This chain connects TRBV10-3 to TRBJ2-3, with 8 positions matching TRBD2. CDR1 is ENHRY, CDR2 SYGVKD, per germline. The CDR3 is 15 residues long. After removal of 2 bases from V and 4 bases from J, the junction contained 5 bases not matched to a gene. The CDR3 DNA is TGTGCCATCAGTGAGGCCACGACTAGCGCAGATACGCAGTATTTT. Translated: CAISEATTSADTQYF.

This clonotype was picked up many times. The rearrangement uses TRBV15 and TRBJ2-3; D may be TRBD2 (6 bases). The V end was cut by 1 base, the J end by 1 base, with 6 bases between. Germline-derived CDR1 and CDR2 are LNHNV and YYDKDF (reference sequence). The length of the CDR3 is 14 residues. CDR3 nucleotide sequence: TGTGCCACCAGCAGAGGGGGGGGCACAGATACGCAGTATTTT. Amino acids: CATSRGGGTDTQYF.

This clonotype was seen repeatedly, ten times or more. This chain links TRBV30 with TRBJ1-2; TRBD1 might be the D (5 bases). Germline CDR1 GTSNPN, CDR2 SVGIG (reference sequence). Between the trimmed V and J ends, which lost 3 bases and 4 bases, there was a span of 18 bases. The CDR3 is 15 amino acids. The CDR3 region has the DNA TGTGCCTGGAGGGATCGGGACCGCGGAACCTATGGCTACACCTTC. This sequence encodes CAWRDRDRGTYGYTF.

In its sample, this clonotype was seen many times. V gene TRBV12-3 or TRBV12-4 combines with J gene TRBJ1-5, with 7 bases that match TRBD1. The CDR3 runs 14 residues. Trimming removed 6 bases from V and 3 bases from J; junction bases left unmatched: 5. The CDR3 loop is CASRGTENNQPQHF. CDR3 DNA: TGTGCCAGCAGGGGGACAGAAAACAATCAGCCCCAGCATTTT.

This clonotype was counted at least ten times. The CDR3 loop is CASTKDSQHYGYTF. DNA for the CDR3: TGTGCCAGCACCAAGGACAGCCAGCATTATGGCTACACCTTC. The chain links TRBV12-3 or TRBV12-4 to TRBJ1-2, with TRBD1 as a possible D gene (6 bases). Trimming took off 7 bases at V and 5 bases at J, with 17 bases between the two ends. The CDR3 covers 14 residues.

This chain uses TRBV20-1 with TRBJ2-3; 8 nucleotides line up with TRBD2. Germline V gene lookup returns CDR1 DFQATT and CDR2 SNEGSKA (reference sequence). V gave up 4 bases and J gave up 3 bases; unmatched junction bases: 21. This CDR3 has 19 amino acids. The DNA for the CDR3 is TGCAGTGCTAACCTGGCTAGCGGGCGGTCCCCATTGGGAACAGATACGCAGTATTTT. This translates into CSANLASGRSPLGTDTQYF.